Listed below are T cell receptor beta chains from one sample, sequenced in a study of shared T cell receptors in the human thymus. Data came from immunoSEQ multiplex PCR; TCRdb stores just in-frame clones and leaves some out. In the table there are approximately 660,000 clones, approximately 87% of which are singletons. The same sample was also studied in work on human thymus T cells.

The sample comprised thymocytes. The receptors shown here come from a boy in the first two years of life with a congenital heart defect. CDR3s include the opening cysteine and the closing phenylalanine or tryptophan. A D gene is named only where the DNA matches it firmly. Not every row has a clone size; where given, it reads once, few, many or a size class.

v_call	j_call	clone_size	d_call	cdr3_aa	cdr3_nt
TRBV5-1	TRBJ2-7	.	TRBD2	CASSFPAGAVQYF	TGCGCCAGCAGCTTTCCAGCGGGAGCGGTGCAGTACTTC
TRBV4-3	TRBJ2-2	.	TRBD2	CASSPELAGGDTGELFF	TGCGCCAGCAGCCCCGAATTAGCGGGAGGGGACACCGGGGAGCTGTTTTTT
TRBV19	TRBJ2-7	.	.	CASSIDLGGRSYEQYF	TGTGCCAGTAGTATAGATCTAGGTGGTCGATCCTACGAGCAGTACTTC
TRBV6-5	TRBJ2-7	.	.	CASSYLARGQYEQYF	TGTGCCAGCAGTTATTTAGCCCGGGGACAATACGAGCAGTACTTC
TRBV2	TRBJ1-5	.	TRBD1	CASSDRGRWERGNQPQHF	TGTGCCAGCAGTGACAGGGGGCGCTGGGAGAGAGGCAATCAGCCCCAGCATTTT
TRBV7-3	TRBJ2-2	once	TRBD2	CASSSTGTSGRTGELFF	TGTGCCAGCAGCTCAACCGGGACTAGCGGGAGGACCGGGGAGCTGTTTTTT
TRBV2	TRBJ1-2	.	.	CASGGKRLANYGYTF	TGTGCCAGCGGGGGCAAAAGGTTAGCTAACTATGGCTACACCTTC
TRBV2	TRBJ2-7	once	TRBD2	CASSEVVSGKYEQYF	TGTGCCAGCAGTGAAGTAGTAAGCGGGAAGTACGAGCAGTACTTC
TRBV27	TRBJ1-4	.	TRBD1	CASRNQGAVSNEKLFF	TGTGCCAGCAGGAACCAGGGGGCTGTCTCAAATGAAAAACTGTTTTTT
TRBV6-6	TRBJ2-1	.	.	CASSLRLPPYNEQFF	TGTGCCAGCAGCCTGCGGCTCCCCCCTTACAATGAGCAGTTCTTC
TRBV4-2	TRBJ2-5	.	TRBD2	CASSQDLTSEQETQYF	TGTGCCAGCAGCCAAGATTTGACTAGCGAACAAGAGACCCAGTACTTC
TRBV10-1	TRBJ2-7	.	.	CASSERGGEQYF	TGCGCCAGCAGTGAGAGGGGCGGCGAGCAGTACTTC
TRBV2	TRBJ2-3	.	TRBD2	CAIQREPHYLTDTQYF	TGTGCCATCCAGCGGGAGCCCCACTACCTCACAGATACGCAGTATTTT
TRBV21-1	TRBJ2-5	.	.	CASSKKESDYQETQYF	TGTGCCAGCAGCAAGAAGGAAAGCGACTACCAAGAGACCCAGTACTTC
TRBV11-3	TRBJ2-1	.	.	CASSLVSVRQFF	TGTGCCAGCAGCTTAGTTAGCGTAAGACAGTTCTTC
TRBV12-2	TRBJ2-1	.	.	CASRSPGVRGVEQFF	TGTGCAAGTCGCTCCCCGGGGGTTCGAGGTGTTGAGCAGTTCTTC
TRBV6-1	TRBJ2-3	.	TRBD2	CASSEREAGGGTDTQYF	TGTGCCAGCAGTGAAAGGGAGGCGGGGGGCGGCACAGATACGCAGTATTTT
TRBV7-9	TRBJ2-7	.	TRBD1	CASSLVPGQGGEQYF	TGTGCCAGCAGCTTAGTACCGGGACAGGGAGGCGAGCAGTACTTC
TRBV4-3	TRBJ2-5	.	.	CASSQGKTRRETQYF	TGCGCCAGCAGCCAAGGGAAGACGAGGAGGGAGACCCAGTACTTC
TRBV6-5	TRBJ2-1	.	.	CASSSRQHSYNEQFF	TGTGCCAGCAGTTCACGACAGCACTCCTACAATGAGCAGTTCTTC
TRBV20-1	TRBJ2-3	.	TRBD1	CSASPTGQEYF	TGCAGTGCCAGCCCAACGGGACAGGAGTATTTT
TRBV30	TRBJ2-3	.	TRBD1	CAWSVQGGGDTQYF	TGTGCCTGGAGTGTACAAGGGGGCGGAGATACGCAGTATTTT
TRBV4-3	TRBJ1-1	.	.	CASSQDGGTRGKNTEAFF	TGCGCCAGCAGCCAAGATGGCGGAACCAGGGGTAAGAACACTGAAGCTTTCTTT
TRBV4-3	TRBJ2-7	.	TRBD1	CASSQDSRTGRHEQYF	TGCGCCAGCAGCCAAGATTCCCGGACAGGGAGGCACGAGCAGTACTTC
TRBV4-1	TRBJ2-2	.	TRBD2	CASSQATRLAGNTGELFF	TGCGCCAGCAGCCAAGCCACCCGACTAGCGGGGAACACCGGGGAGCTGTTTTTT
TRBV11-2	TRBJ1-5	.	.	CASSFGSGNQPQHF	.
TRBV12-5	TRBJ2-7	.	.	CASGLRDTAYEQYF	TGTGCTAGTGGTCTCCGGGACACAGCCTACGAGCAGTACTTC
TRBV7-2	TRBJ2-3	.	TRBD1	CASSLVGTVWELSTDTQYF	TGTGCCAGCAGCTTAGTCGGGACAGTTTGGGAGCTTAGCACAGATACGCAGTATTTT
TRBV15	TRBJ1-5	.	TRBD1	CATSSYPGGQPQHF	TGTGCCACCAGCTCATACCCAGGGGGTCAGCCCCAGCATTTT
TRBV5-5	TRBJ2-7	.	TRBD1	CASSLAWGTASYEQYF	TGTGCCAGCAGCTTGGCCTGGGGGACAGCCTCATACGAGCAGTACTTC
TRBV19	TRBJ1-2	.	TRBD1	CASRTTGASYGYTF	TGTGCCAGTAGGACGACAGGGGCGAGCTATGGCTACACCTTC
TRBV2	TRBJ1-5	.	TRBD1	CASSEALGAGGSNQPQHF	TGTGCCAGCAGTGAAGCACTCGGAGCAGGGGGTAGCAATCAGCCCCAGCATTTT
TRBV30	TRBJ1-1	.	.	CAWRGARWGQRAEAFF	TGTGCCTGGAGGGGGGCCCGATGGGGGCAACGGGCTGAAGCTTTCTTT